This T cell receptor beta chain was captured in a study of cytomegalovirus exposure and HLA in healthy donors. Study-wide results and caveats: Indistinguishability led to the exclusion of some V segments, TRBV6-2 and TRBV6-3 included.

As to this clone: The antigen remains unidentified.

Germline V lookup: CDR1 GTSNPN, CDR2 SVGIG (reference sequence). V shed 0 bases and J 8 bases; nucleotides not matched to a gene: 13. This CDR3 comprises 16 residues. Researchers ran the PCR with 60 Vbeta and 13 Jbeta primers. Clones were read by immunoSEQ multiplex PCR, and TCRdb kept only the in-frame ones, dropping some. Of 120,000 or so clones listed, about 80% were seen once; the top ten hold approximately 2%. This TCR was recovered from a man younger than 35 in good health and CMV-seronegative. V is TRBV30 and J is TRBJ1-2, with 9 bases identical to TRBD1. The sample was PBMCs. As DNA, the CDR3 is TGTGCCTGGAGTGTAGTACCCGGGACAGGGACAGCCGGCTACACCTTC. This translates into CAWSVVPGTGTAGYTF.